This T cell receptor (beta chain) was documented in a study of response to subunit inactivated influenza vaccine. Study-level results: Authors suggested seasonal influenza vaccinations each recruit few new T cells.

The V gene's germline CDR1 is LGHNA and CDR2 YNFKEQ. This CDR3 comprises 15 residues. V was trimmed by 1 base and J by 5 bases, leaving 14 bases between them. TCRdb re-derived calls from the RT-PCR reads in MiXCR, one entry per CDR3 protein. The sample comprises some 300,000 distinct CDR3 sequences, approximately 21% of which are singletons, and about a tenth rests with the top ten. With regard to this clonotype: Its specificity is not known.

The V and J genes are TRBV4-2 and TRBJ2-5; D tentatively fits TRBD1 or TRBD2 (6 bases each). The TCR sequence derives from a man between 50 and 75 years old who received an inactivated influenza vaccine. The sequencing here drew on PBMCs from blood, taken around 22 months after vaccination. The CDR3 nucleotides read TGTGCCAGCAGCCAAGGAACAGGAGGGGGGGAGACCCAGTACTTC. It encodes CASSQGTGGGETQYF.